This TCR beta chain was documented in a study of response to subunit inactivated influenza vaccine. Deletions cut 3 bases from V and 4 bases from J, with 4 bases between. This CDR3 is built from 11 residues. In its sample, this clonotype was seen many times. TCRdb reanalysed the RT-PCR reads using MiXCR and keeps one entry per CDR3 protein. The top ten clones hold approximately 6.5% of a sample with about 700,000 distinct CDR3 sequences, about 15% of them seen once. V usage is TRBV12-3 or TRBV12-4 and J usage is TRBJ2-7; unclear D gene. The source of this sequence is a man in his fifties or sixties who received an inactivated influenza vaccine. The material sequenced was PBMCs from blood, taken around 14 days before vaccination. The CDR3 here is CASSFTYEQYF. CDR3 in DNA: TGTGCCAGCAGTTTTACGTACGAGCAGTACTTC.